This T cell receptor beta chain came from a study of cytomegalovirus exposure and HLA in healthy donors. Germline V CDR1 and CDR2: LGHNA, YSLEER. After removal of 4 bases from V and 0 bases from J, the junction contained 3 bases not matched to a gene. The CDR3 is made up of 14 amino acids. Primers included in the PCR were 60 Vbeta and 13 Jbeta primers. How the authors handled the data: Unique TCR beta chains numbered approximately 80 million in a later analysis, with roughly 11 million shared. Clones were sequenced by immunoSEQ multiplex PCR, and TCRdb holds only the in-frame ones, with some missing. V and J calls and clone size come straight from that table; D and trimming were deduced from the DNA. Altogether some 180,000 clones are present, about 80% being singletons, with the ten largest covering 1.4%.

This chain links TRBV4-3 with TRBJ2-7, with 7 bases matching TRBD2. This receptor was taken from a man between 18 and 29 years old in good health and CMV-seronegative. Sequences were obtained from PBMCs. The CDR3 DNA sequence: TGCGCCAGCAGCCGTCTAGCGGACTCCTACGAGCAGTACTTC. Translation: CASSRLADSYEQYF.